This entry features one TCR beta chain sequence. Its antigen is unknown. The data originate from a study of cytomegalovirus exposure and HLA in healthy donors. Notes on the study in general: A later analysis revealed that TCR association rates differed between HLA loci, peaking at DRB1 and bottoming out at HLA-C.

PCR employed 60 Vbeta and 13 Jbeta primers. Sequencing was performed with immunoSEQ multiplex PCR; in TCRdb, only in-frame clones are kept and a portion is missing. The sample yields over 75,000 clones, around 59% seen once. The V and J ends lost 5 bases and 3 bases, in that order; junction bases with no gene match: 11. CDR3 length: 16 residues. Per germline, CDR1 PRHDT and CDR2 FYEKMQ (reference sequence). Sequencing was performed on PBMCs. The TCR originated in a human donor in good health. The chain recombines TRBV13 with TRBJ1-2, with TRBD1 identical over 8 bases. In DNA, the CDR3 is TGTGCCAGCAGCACACGGACAGGGCCCACGTACTATGGCTACACCTTC. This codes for CASSTRTGPTYYGYTF. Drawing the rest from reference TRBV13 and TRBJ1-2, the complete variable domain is AAGVIQSPRHLIKEKRETATLKCYPIPRHDTVYWYQQGPGQDPQFLISFYEKMQSDKGSIPDRFSAQQFSDYHSELNMSSLELGDSALYFCASSTRTGPTYYGYTFGSGTRLTVV.